The entry below describes one TCR beta chain. The antigen is undetermined. The data stem from a study of naive and memory T cell subsets. Study-level findings and limits: Naive and memory repertoire findings lacked a ground truth for validation. Especially in CD8 cells, naive repertoires contained a few larger clonotypes, possibly CD45RA-re-expressing memory cells. In naive cells, over 90% of TCR sequences were seen only once.

The CDR3 contains 19 residues. Trimming stripped 4 bases from V and 0 bases from J, with 22 bases between. Germline V gives CDR1 LNHDA, CDR2 SQIVND (reference sequence). Both TRBC1 and TRBC2 were covered by a beta constant-region primer of two equimolar oligonucleotides. Ligated cDNA was amplified by four rounds of PCR with nested alpha and beta constant-region primers and SP2. TCRdb reprocessed the UMI-ligation and nested PCR reads via MiXCR and lists one record per CDR3 protein. The sample has roughly 97,000 distinct CDR3 sequences; approximately 14% are singletons. The clonotype originates from a human donor in good health. The chain joins TRBV19 to TRBJ1-5; D perhaps matches TRBD1 (6 bases). What was sequenced was naive CD8+ T cells from blood. This chain's CDR3 is CASSTLPQGVYDSNQPQHF. The DNA for the CDR3 is TGTGCCAGTAGTACTCTCCCACAGGGTGTTTACGATAGCAATCAGCCCCAGCATTTT.